This entry is about one T cell receptor beta chain. This clone was counted only a few times. Its antigen is unknown. Base qualities are missing; no much larger clone stands one base away. In this study, focal radiation therapy paired with CTLA-4 blockade (ipilimumab) was tested in patients who had chemo-refractory metastatic non-small-cell lung cancer. Library preparation used the immunoSEQ multiplex PCR assay. The source is immuneACCESS, and TCRdb retained only in-frame sequences with V and J called. Part of the clones is not carried over; for the studies checked, unresolved V genes explain less than half of this, and the remainder is unexplained. Across this sample there are approximately 47,000 clones, with roughly four fifths seen only once. Of the sample, 3.3% is held by the ten largest clones. The data derive from a study of radiotherapy plus CTLA-4 blockade in lung cancer (dated by TCRdb to 2016 to 2019). Background on the whole study: Among enrolled patients, approximately 17% had an objective response and roughly 30% reached disease control. What the work shows at the level of the full study, not this receptor alone: The strongest predictors of response were reported to be early dynamic shifts in blood T cell clones along with a rise in serum interferon-beta following radiation. TCR clones derived from tumors expanded in peripheral blood after treatment with radiotherapy and ipilimumab.

Looking up the germline V gene yields CDR1 MGHRA and CDR2 YSYEKL. V drops 4 bases and J drops 8 bases, leaving 12 bases in between. The CDR3, from cysteine to phenylalanine, totals 13 residues. The sequence is cut down to CDR3 DNA, 39 bases in frame from base 1. The clonotype comes from a human donor with non-small cell lung cancer who had stable disease on radiotherapy plus ipilimumab. This material consisted of peripheral blood, taken from a patient treated with radiotherapy plus ipilimumab. The V and J segments used are TRBV4-1 and TRBJ2-1, with a weak D call of TRBD1 (7 bases match). This receptor carries the CDR3 CASSPDRRDEQFF. DNA sequence: TGCGCCAGCAGCCCGGACAGGAGGGATGAGCAGTTCTTC.